Listed below are T cell receptor beta chains from one sample, sequenced in a study of blood T cell repertoires in COVID-19. TCRdb keeps only in-frame clones here, not all; method: immunoSEQ multiplex PCR. The sample lists roughly 300,000 clones, 84% occurring once. Material for sequencing was peripheral blood. These receptor sequences come from a human donor with COVID-19, enrolled during active disease. The donor label of this sample is uncertain. Each CDR3 is given with its conserved first and last residue. A D gene is named only where the DNA matches it firmly. Rows may omit the clone size; those that give it use once, few, many or a size class.

TGTGCCAGCAGCTTGCCAGGGGTAGGGGTTTCCTACGAGCAGTACTTC	CASSLPGVGVSYEQYF	TRBJ2-7	.	.	TRBV5-4
TGTGCCATCAGGGCAGGACTAGCGGACTACAATGAGCAGTTCTTC	CAIRAGLADYNEQFF	TRBJ2-1	.	TRBD2	TRBV10-3
TGTGCCAGCAGCTTGGCTAGCGGGAACGCCTACGAGCAGTACTTC	CASSLASGNAYEQYF	TRBJ2-7	.	TRBD2	TRBV7-2
TGTGCCAGCTCAAGCAGGGCGAACACTGAAGCTTTCTTT	CASSSRANTEAFF	TRBJ1-1	.	.	TRBV6-5
TGTGCCAGTAGTAGCCTCGGGGGGGACACTGAAGCTTTCTTT	CASSSLGGDTEAFF	TRBJ1-1	.	.	TRBV19
TGTGCCAGCAGAAAACAGGGGTCGGACTATGGCTACACCTTC	CASRKQGSDYGYTF	TRBJ1-2	once	TRBD1	TRBV28
TGTGCCAGCAGCGTAGACGAGGGGACTCGCCGGGGGACTTCACCCCTCCACTTT	CASSVDEGTRRGTSPLHF	TRBJ1-6	.	.	TRBV9
TGTGCCAGCAGCGTGACAGGGGACCCCACTAGCAATCAGCCCCAGCATTTT	CASSVTGDPTSNQPQHF	TRBJ1-5	.	TRBD1	TRBV9
TGTGCCAGTAAGAGACAGGGTGAGGGCAATCAGCCCCAGCATTTT	CASKRQGEGNQPQHF	TRBJ1-5	.	TRBD1	TRBV19
TGTGCCAGCAGCAGGGCGGGGGGATACGAGCAGTACTTC	CASSRAGGYEQYF	TRBJ2-7	.	TRBD2	TRBV3-1/TRBV3-2
TGTGCCTGGGACCGGGGACAGAGTAATGAAAAACTGTTTTTT	CAWDRGQSNEKLFF	TRBJ1-4	.	TRBD1	TRBV30
TGTGCCAGCAGCCTACTTCGACAGGCCCGCACAGATACGCAGTATTTT	CASSLLRQARTDTQYF	TRBJ2-3	.	.	TRBV14
TGTGCCAGCAGCTTTAGCGGTAGCTCCTACGAGCAGTACTTC	CASSFSGSSYEQYF	TRBJ2-7	.	.	TRBV7-2
TGTGCCAGCAGTTACTCCGGCAGGTCTGGGAGCGGCTACACCTTC	CASSYSGRSGSGYTF	TRBJ1-2	.	.	TRBV6-5
TGTGCCAGCAGCTTAGTACGCGGGATACGGTACAATGAGCAGTTCTTC	CASSLVRGIRYNEQFF	TRBJ2-1	.	.	TRBV7-8
TGTGCCAGCAGCCCGACAGGCGGGGAGCTGTTTTTT	CASSPTGGELFF	TRBJ2-2	.	.	TRBV6-5
TGCGCCAGCAGCTTGCGCGCGGTGAACACTGAAGCTTTCTTT	CASSLRAVNTEAFF	TRBJ1-1	.	.	TRBV5-1
TGCAGTGCTAGTTACAGGGTCCAAGAGACCCAGTACTTC	CSASYRVQETQYF	TRBJ2-5	once	.	TRBV20-1
TGTGCCAGCAGCTTAGCGGGAGGATCCTACGAGCAGTACTTC	CASSLAGGSYEQYF	TRBJ2-7	.	.	TRBV7-2
TGTGCCAGCAGCCAAGATCTTGCTAGCGGGAGTCGAGAGACCCAGTACTTC	CASSQDLASGSRETQYF	TRBJ2-5	.	TRBD2	TRBV3-1/TRBV3-2
TGCAGTGCTAGTAAAGGCACAGCTGATAATGAAAAACTGTTTTTT	CSASKGTADNEKLFF	TRBJ1-4	.	.	TRBV20-1
TGTGCCTGGAGTGGGCGTTCAGACAGGGCGTATGGCTACACCTTC	CAWSGRSDRAYGYTF	TRBJ1-2	.	TRBD1	TRBV30
TGTGCCAGCAGCTTGCCAGGGGACGAGACCCAGTACTTC	CASSLPGDETQYF	TRBJ2-5	.	.	TRBV7-3
TGTGCCAGTAGTCTCCGCTACAACCTAAACGGGGAAAAACTGTTTTTT	CASSLRYNLNGEKLFF	TRBJ1-4	many	.	TRBV19
TGCAGCGTCCTACCGGGAGCACACAATGAGCAGTTCTTC	CSVLPGAHNEQFF	TRBJ2-1	.	.	TRBV29-1
TGTGCCATCAGTAAGGTACAGGGGTTTCCCGAGCAGTACTTC	CAISKVQGFPEQYF	TRBJ2-7	once	TRBD1	TRBV10-3
TGTGCCAGCAGCTTAGAATCAGGACTAGCGGGGGAGCTGTTTTTT	CASSLESGLAGELFF	TRBJ2-2	.	TRBD2	TRBV7-2
TGTGCCAGCAGTAGGACAGGGGGCGCGATATACGAGCAGTACTTC	CASSRTGGAIYEQYF	TRBJ2-7	.	TRBD1	TRBV5-6
TGTGCCTGGAGGGGAGGACAGGACTTCTACGAGCAGTACTTC	CAWRGGQDFYEQYF	TRBJ2-7	.	.	TRBV30
TGTGCCAGCAGCTTGGTGAGACTAGCGGACTACAATGAGCAGTTCTTC	CASSLVRLADYNEQFF	TRBJ2-1	few	TRBD2	TRBV5-4
TGTGCCAGCAGACAGGGGAGGACACCCCTCCACTTT	CASRQGRTPLHF	TRBJ1-6	.	TRBD1	TRBV6-5
TGCGCCAGCAGCTGGGGCCCGACAGGGGGCAGCACAGATACGCAGTATTTT	CASSWGPTGGSTDTQYF	TRBJ2-3	.	TRBD1	TRBV5-1
TGTGCCACCAGCCAGGGACTAGCGGGAGGCTACGAGCAGTACTTC	CATSQGLAGGYEQYF	TRBJ2-7	.	TRBD2	TRBV15
TGTGCCAGCAGCCAAGATGGAGGGGGCGAACCAAATCAGCCCCAGCATTTT	CASSQDGGGEPNQPQHF	TRBJ1-5	.	TRBD1	TRBV3-1/TRBV3-2
TGTGCCAGCACCGGACAGGGGCGGAGGTATGGCTACACCTTC	CASTGQGRRYGYTF	TRBJ1-2	few	TRBD1	TRBV6-5
TGTGCCAGCAGCGTGGGGGGGACGCTATATGGCTACACCTTC	CASSVGGTLYGYTF	TRBJ1-2	.	.	TRBV9
TGTGCCAGCAGCCGGACGATAGCGGTTCAAGAGACCCAGTACTTC	CASSRTIAVQETQYF	TRBJ2-5	.	.	TRBV7-2
TGTGCCAGCAGCGTGTCCAGCGGGAGGGATACGCAGTATTTT	CASSVSSGRDTQYF	TRBJ2-3	many	TRBD2	TRBV9
TGTGCCAGCACCGTAGACATTAACTCTGGAAACACCATATATTTT	CASTVDINSGNTIYF	TRBJ1-3	few	.	TRBV5-4
TGTGCCAGCAGCCTAGGGACAGTGTCTGGGGAGCTGTTTTTT	CASSLGTVSGELFF	TRBJ2-2	once	TRBD1	TRBV7-3
TGTGCCAGCAGCTTAGTCGCAGGGTCGGGTGGCTACACCTTC	CASSLVAGSGGYTF	TRBJ1-2	.	.	TRBV7-9
TGCGCCAGCAGCTCCCAAGCGGGAGGGGACACCGGGGAGCTGTTTTTT	CASSSQAGGDTGELFF	TRBJ2-2	.	TRBD2	TRBV5-1
TGTGCCTGGAGTCGATCCCCCAGATATGGCTACACCTTC	CAWSRSPRYGYTF	TRBJ1-2	.	.	TRBV30
TGTGCCAGTAGTAGAACGCCAGACGTAGCGGGACCCTACGAGCAGTACTTC	CASSRTPDVAGPYEQYF	TRBJ2-7	.	TRBD2	TRBV19
TGTGCCAGCAGCCCCCGACGCTTAGCGGGACACACCGGGGAGCTGTTTTTT	CASSPRRLAGHTGELFF	TRBJ2-2	.	TRBD2	TRBV11-2
TGTGCCAGCAGCTTGGACTATTTGAACACTGAAGCTTTCTTT	CASSLDYLNTEAFF	TRBJ1-1	.	.	TRBV5-5
TGTGCCAGCAGAGAAACCGGGACAGGGGACAATGAGCAGTTCTTC	CASRETGTGDNEQFF	TRBJ2-1	.	TRBD1	TRBV6-6
TGTGCCAGCAGCAACAGGTTCTCTGGGGCCAACGTCCTGACTTTC	CASSNRFSGANVLTF	TRBJ2-6	.	.	TRBV28
TGTGCCAGCAGCTCGGGACAGGATAATTCACCCCTCCACTTT	CASSSGQDNSPLHF	TRBJ1-6	.	TRBD1	TRBV6-5
TGTGCCAGCAGTTTATCAGGGGGCACCGGGGAGCTGTTTTTT	CASSLSGGTGELFF	TRBJ2-2	.	TRBD1	TRBV28
TGTGCCAGCAGCTTGTTCTGGCGGGGGACGGATGAAAAACTGTTTTTT	CASSLFWRGTDEKLFF	TRBJ1-4	.	.	TRBV5-6
TGTGCCAGCAGCCTACTAGGGGGAGGGCCTGGCGGGGAGCTGTTTTTT	CASSLLGGGPGGELFF	TRBJ2-2	.	.	TRBV7-6
TGTGCCATCAGTGGGGGGGGGCGCTATAGCAATCAGCCCCAGCATTTT	CAISGGGRYSNQPQHF	TRBJ1-5	.	.	TRBV10-3
TGTGCCAGCAGTCCCAGGGACAGGGTCATCTCTGGGGCCAACGTCCTGACTTTC	CASSPRDRVISGANVLTF	TRBJ2-6	.	TRBD1	TRBV28
TGTGCCAGCAGCACAGACAGGAACACTGAAGCTTTCTTT	CASSTDRNTEAFF	TRBJ1-1	.	.	TRBV6-2/TRBV6-3
TGTGCCTGGAGACTAGCGGGGAGCACAGATACGCAGTATTTT	CAWRLAGSTDTQYF	TRBJ2-3	few	TRBD2	TRBV30
TGTGCCAGCAGCCCGCCGGGACAGACAGATACGCAGTATTTT	CASSPPGQTDTQYF	TRBJ2-3	.	TRBD1	TRBV3-1/TRBV3-2